This TCR beta chain was profiled in a study of blood T cell repertoires in COVID-19. Study summary: Sites in the United States, Italy and Spain provided acute and convalescent COVID-19 samples.

Categorization into cohorts depended on clinical history that participants reported. Per germline, CDR1 SNHLY and CDR2 FYNNEI. The CDR3 loop spans 12 amino acids. Trimming removed 7 bases at V and 3 bases at J, with 10 bases between. Assay used: immunoSEQ multiplex PCR; TCRdb lists only in-frame clones, some missing. Of some 300,000 clones listed, just under 90% are singletons. The receptor was isolated from a woman aged 50 to 65 who had been exposed to COVID-19. The specimen sequenced was PBMCs or T cells enriched from blood (not recorded which). The chain recombines TRBV2 with TRBJ2-7, with a possible D match to TRBD1 (5 bases). The CDR3 nucleotides are TGTGCCAGCACTGTGGACAACTACGAGCAGTACTTC. As protein: CASTVDNYEQYF.